This T cell receptor (beta chain) was retrieved from a study of CD8 T cells in ankylosing spondylitis. Regarding the study as a whole: Made up of under ten highly homologous variants, a TCR beta motif appeared characteristic of ankylosing spondylitis blood.

CDR3 size: 13 residues. CDR1 MNHEY and CDR2 SMNVEV come from the germline V gene (reference sequence). The V end lost 5 bases, the J end lost 3 bases, and 11 bases lay between the germline ends. The TCR beta libraries were generated through quantitative 5'-RACE incorporating molecular barcodes. TCRdb reprocessed the 5' RACE reads via MiXCR and lists one record per CDR3 protein. The table lists about 700,000 distinct CDR3 sequences, 15% to 20% of them singletons. This clonotype has only a few counts. Its specificity is unknown. The sample comprised blood, either unsorted or a sorted T cell fraction (not recorded which). This TCR came from a male donor with ankylosing spondylitis. The chain recombines TRBV27 with TRBJ2-7; D is uncertain. CDR3 DNA: TGTGCCAGCAGTGCAACAGAGTACTACGAGCAGTACTTC. Encoded protein: CASSATEYYEQYF.